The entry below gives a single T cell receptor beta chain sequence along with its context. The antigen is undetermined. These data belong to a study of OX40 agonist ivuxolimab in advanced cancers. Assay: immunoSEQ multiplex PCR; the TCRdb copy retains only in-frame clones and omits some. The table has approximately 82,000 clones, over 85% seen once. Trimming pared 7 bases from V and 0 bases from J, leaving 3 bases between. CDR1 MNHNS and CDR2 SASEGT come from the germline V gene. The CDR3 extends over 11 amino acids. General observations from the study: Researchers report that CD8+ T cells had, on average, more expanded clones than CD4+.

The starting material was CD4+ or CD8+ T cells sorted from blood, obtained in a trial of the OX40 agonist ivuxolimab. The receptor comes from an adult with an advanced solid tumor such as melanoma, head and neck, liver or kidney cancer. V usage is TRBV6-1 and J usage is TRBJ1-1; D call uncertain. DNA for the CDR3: TGTGCCAGCACGGTGAACACTGAAGCTTTCTTT. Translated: CASTVNTEAFF.